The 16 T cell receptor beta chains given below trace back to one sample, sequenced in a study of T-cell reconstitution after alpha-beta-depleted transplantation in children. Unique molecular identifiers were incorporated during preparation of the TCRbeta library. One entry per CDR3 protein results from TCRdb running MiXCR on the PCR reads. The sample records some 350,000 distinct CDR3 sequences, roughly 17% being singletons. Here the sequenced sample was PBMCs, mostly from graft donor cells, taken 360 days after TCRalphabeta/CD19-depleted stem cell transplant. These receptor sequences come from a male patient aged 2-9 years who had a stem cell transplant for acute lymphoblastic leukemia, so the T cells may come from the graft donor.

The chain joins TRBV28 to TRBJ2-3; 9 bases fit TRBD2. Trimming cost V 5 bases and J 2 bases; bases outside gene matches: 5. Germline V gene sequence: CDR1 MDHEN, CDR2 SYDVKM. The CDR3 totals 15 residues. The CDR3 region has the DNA TGTGCCAGCAGTGTAGCGGGAGTAACCACAGATACGCAGTATTTT. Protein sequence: CASSVAGVTTDTQYF.

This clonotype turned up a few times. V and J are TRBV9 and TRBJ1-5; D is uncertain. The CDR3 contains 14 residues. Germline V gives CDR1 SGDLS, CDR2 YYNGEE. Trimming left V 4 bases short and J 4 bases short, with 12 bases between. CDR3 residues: CASSSPGLNQPQHF. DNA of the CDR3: TGTGCCAGCAGCTCCCCAGGTTTGAATCAGCCCCAGCATTTT.

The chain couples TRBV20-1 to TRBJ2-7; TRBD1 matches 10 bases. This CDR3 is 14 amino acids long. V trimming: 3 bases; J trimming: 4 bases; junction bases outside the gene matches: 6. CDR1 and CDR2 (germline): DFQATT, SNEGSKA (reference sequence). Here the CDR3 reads CSARGPGQGYEQYF. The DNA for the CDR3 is TGCAGTGCTAGGGGACCGGGACAGGGGTACGAGCAGTACTTC.

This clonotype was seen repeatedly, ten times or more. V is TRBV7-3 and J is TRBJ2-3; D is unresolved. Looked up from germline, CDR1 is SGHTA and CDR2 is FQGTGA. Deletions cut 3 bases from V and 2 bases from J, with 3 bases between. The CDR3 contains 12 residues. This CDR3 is CASSFNTDTQYF. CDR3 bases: TGTGCCAGCAGCTTCAACACAGATACGCAGTATTTT.

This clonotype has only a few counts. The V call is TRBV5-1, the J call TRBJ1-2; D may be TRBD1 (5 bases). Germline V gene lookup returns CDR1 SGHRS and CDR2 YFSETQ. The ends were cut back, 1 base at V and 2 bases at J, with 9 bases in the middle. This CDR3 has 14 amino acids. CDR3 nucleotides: TGCGCCAGCAGCTTGACACAGGAGAACTATGGCTACACCTTC. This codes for CASSLTQENYGYTF.

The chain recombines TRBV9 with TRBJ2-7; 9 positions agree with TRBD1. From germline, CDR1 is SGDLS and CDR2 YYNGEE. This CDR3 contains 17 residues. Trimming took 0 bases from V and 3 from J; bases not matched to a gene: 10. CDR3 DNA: TGTGCCAGCAGCGTAGGTCTCACCGGGACAGGGTACTACGAGCAGTACTTC. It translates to CASSVGLTGTGYYEQYF. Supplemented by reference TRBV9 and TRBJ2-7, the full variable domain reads DSGVTQTPKHLITATGQRVTLRCSPRSGDLSVYWYQQSLDQGLQFLIQYYNGEERAKGNILERFSAQQFPDLHSELNLSSLELGDSALYFCASSVGLTGTGYYEQYFGPGTRLTVT.

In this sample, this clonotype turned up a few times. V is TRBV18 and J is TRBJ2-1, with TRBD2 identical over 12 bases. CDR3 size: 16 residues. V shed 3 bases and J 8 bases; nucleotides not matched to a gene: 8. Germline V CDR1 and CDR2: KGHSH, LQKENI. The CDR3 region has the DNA TGTGCCAGCTCACCGAGGACTAGCGGGAATAACGATGAGCAGTTCTTC. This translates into CASSPRTSGNNDEQFF.

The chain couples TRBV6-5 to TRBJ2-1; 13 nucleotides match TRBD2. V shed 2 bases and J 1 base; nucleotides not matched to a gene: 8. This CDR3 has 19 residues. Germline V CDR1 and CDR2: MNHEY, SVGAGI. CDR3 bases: TGTGCCAGCAGTTACCCGAGGCGGACTAGCGGGAGTTCCTACAATGAGCAGTTCTTC. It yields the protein CASSYPRRTSGSSYNEQFF.

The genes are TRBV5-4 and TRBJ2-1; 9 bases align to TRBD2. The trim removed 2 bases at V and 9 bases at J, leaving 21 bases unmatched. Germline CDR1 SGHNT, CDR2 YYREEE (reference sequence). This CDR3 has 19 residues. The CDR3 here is CASSFYGPVRVAGAVEQFF. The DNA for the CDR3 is TGTGCCAGCAGCTTTTACGGGCCCGTAAGGGTAGCGGGAGCAGTTGAGCAGTTCTTC.

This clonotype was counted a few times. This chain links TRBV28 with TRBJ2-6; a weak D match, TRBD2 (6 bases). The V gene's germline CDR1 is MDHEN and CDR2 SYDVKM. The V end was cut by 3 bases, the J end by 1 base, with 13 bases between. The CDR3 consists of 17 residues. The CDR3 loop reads CASSLRGRGSGANVLTF. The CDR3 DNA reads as TGTGCCAGCAGTTTGAGGGGCCGGGGGTCTGGGGCCAACGTCCTGACTTTC.

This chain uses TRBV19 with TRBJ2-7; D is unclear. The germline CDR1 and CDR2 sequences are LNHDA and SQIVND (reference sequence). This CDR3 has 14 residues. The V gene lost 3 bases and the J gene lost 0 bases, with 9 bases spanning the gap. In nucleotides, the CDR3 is TGTGCCAGTAGTATCATTCCGGACTCCTACGAGCAGTACTTC. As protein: CASSIIPDSYEQYF.

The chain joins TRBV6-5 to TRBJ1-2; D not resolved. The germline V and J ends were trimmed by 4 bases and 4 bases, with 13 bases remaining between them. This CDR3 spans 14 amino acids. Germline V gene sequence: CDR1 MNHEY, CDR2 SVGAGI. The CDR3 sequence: CASSSSPGSYGYTF. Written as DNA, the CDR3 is TGTGCCAGCAGTTCGTCCCCGGGCAGCTATGGCTACACCTTC.

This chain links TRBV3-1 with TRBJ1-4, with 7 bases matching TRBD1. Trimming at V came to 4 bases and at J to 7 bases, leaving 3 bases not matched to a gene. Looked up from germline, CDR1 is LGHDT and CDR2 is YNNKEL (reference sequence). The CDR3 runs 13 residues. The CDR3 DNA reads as TGTGCCAGCAGCCCAAGGACAGGTGAAAAACTGTTTTTT. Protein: CASSPRTGEKLFF.

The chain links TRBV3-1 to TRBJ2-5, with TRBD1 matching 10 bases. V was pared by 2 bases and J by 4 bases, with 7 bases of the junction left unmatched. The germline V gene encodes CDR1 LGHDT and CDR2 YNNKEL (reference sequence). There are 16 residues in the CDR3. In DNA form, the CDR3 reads TGTGCCAGCAGCCAATACGGGACAGGGGTGGGAGAGACCCAGTACTTC. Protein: CASSQYGTGVGETQYF.

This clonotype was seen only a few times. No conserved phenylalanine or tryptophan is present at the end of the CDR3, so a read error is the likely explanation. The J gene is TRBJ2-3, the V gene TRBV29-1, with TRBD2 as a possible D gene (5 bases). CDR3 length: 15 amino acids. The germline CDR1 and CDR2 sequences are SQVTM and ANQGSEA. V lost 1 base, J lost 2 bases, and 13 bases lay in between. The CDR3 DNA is TGCAGCGTTGAAGGAGGAGGAAGTCACACAGATACGCAGTATCTT. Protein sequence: CSVEGGGSHTDTQYL.

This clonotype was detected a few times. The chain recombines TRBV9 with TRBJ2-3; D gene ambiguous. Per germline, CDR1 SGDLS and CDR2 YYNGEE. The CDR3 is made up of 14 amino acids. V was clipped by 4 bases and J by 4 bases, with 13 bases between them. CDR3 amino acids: CASSPRLGPDTQYF. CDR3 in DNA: TGTGCCAGCAGCCCTCGTTTGGGCCCAGATACGCAGTATTTT. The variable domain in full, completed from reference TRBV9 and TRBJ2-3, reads DSGVTQTPKHLITATGQRVTLRCSPRSGDLSVYWYQQSLDQGLQFLIQYYNGEERAKGNILERFSAQQFPDLHSELNLSSLELGDSALYFCASSPRLGPDTQYFGPGTRLTVL.